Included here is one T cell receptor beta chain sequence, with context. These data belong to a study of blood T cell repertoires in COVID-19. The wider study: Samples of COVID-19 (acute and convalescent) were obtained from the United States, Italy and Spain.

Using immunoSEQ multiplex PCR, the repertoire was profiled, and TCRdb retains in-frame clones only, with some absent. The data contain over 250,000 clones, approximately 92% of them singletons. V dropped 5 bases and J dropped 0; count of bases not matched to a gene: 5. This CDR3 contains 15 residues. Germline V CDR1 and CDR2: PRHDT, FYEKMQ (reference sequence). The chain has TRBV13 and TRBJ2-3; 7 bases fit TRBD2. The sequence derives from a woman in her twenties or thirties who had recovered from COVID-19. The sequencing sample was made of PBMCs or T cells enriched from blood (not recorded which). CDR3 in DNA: TGTGCCAGCAGCCTTAGAGCGGGGAGCACAGATACGCAGTATTTT. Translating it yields CASSLRAGSTDTQYF.